The source of this TCR beta chain is a study of T cell repertoires in cytomegalovirus infection. As for the study in general: It can be stated that public TCR beta signatures indicated CMV infection as well as a matching HLA type. Broader study findings: What dominated the ex vivo response were HLA-C-restricted CMV-specific TCR beta clonotypes.

Germline loops: CDR1 SEHNR, CDR2 FQNEAQ (reference sequence). Trimming pared 4 bases from V and 3 bases from J, leaving 13 bases between. CDR3 size: 15 residues. TCRdb reanalysed the reads using MiXCR and keeps one entry per CDR3 protein. The sample yields hundreds of thousands of distinct CDR3 sequences, approximately 24% seen once. This clonotype was seen a handful of times. Its antigen is as yet unknown. The sequence derives from a human donor in good health (CMV status not recorded). Some clones in this sample may be carry-over from other donors' samples. Sample: CD8+ T cells from PBMCs. The V and J genes are TRBV7-9 and TRBJ1-5; D unresolved. CDR3 protein: CASSSYGEVNQPQHF. CDR3 in DNA: TGTGCCAGCAGCTCATATGGGGAGGTCAATCAGCCCCAGCATTTT.